The rows below give T cell receptor beta chains drawn from one sample of a study of control samples from healthy donors and cancer patients. Here immunoSEQ multiplex PCR was the method, and the copy in TCRdb shows in-frame clones only, minus some. The sample consists of roughly 150,000 clones, 93% of them appearing once. Source material: blood. The receptors shown here come from a man aged 50-60 years in good health. The CDR3 runs from the conserved cysteine through the conserved F or W. The D gene is left open where the match is weak. Size is stated for part of the rows, as once, few or many counts, or as a class when the clone is expanded.

size,J,D,V,DNA,CDR3
NA,TRBJ1-4,NA,TRBV3-1/TRBV3-2,TGTGCCAGCAGCCAAGGGGGGAGCCTGTTTTTT,CASSQGGSLFF
NA,TRBJ2-5,NA,TRBV7-9,TGTGCCAGCAGCCCTCTACGGGAGACCCAGTACTTC,CASSPLRETQYF
NA,TRBJ2-1,TRBD1,TRBV7-8,TGTGCCAGCAGCTCGGGACAGGGCCCCTACAATGAGCAGTTCTTC,CASSSGQGPYNEQFF
NA,TRBJ2-2,NA,TRBV9,TGTGCCAGCAGCGTACCGGAGCGCAGCGCGAACACCGGGGAGCTGTTTTTT,CASSVPERSANTGELFF
once,TRBJ2-3,NA,TRBV28,TGTGCCATCCTAGGCCGGAATGTCGGTTCAGATACGCAGTATTTT,CAILGRNVGSDTQYF
NA,TRBJ2-7,NA,TRBV28,TGTGCCAGCAGTTTTAGTCTAGCTCTCTACGAGCAGTACTTC,CASSFSLALYEQYF
once,TRBJ2-7,TRBD1,TRBV9,TGTGCCAGCAGCTCACGGACAGGGGATGGTACTAGCGAGCAGTACTTC,CASSSRTGDGTSEQYF
NA,TRBJ2-7,TRBD1,TRBV19,TGTGCCAGTAGTTCCGGGACAGGGGGCTACGAGCAGTACTTC,CASSSGTGGYEQYF
NA,TRBJ1-2,TRBD1,TRBV7-2,TGTGCCAGCAGCCTAGGGGGCAGTAACTATGGCTACACCTTC,CASSLGGSNYGYTF
NA,TRBJ1-2,NA,TRBV27,TGTGCCAGCAGCCCCGGAGGGGTCTCGGGGTATGGCTACACCTTC,CASSPGGVSGYGYTF
NA,TRBJ2-7,NA,TRBV28,TGTGCCAGCAGTTTATCCGGGGCGCCCTACGAGCAGTACTTC,CASSLSGAPYEQYF
NA,TRBJ2-7,TRBD1,TRBV6-5,TGTGCCAGCAGATCCGGGACAGGGGGCTCCTACGAGCAGTACTTC,CASRSGTGGSYEQYF
NA,TRBJ1-4,NA,TRBV7-8,TGTGCCAGCAGCTCGGGATCGGGACCGATGTGGAGAACAACTAATGAAAAACTGTTTTTT,CASSSGSGPMWRTTNEKLFF
NA,TRBJ2-2,NA,TRBV4-1,TGCGCCAGCAGCCACCCCTTTGTTACCGGGGAGCTGTTTTTT,CASSHPFVTGELFF
NA,TRBJ2-3,TRBD2,TRBV11-2,TGTGCCAGCAGCGCCGGACTAGCGAGCACAGATACGCAGTATTTT,CASSAGLASTDTQYF
NA,TRBJ2-1,TRBD1,TRBV4-1,TGCGCCAGCAGCCACGCCACGACAGGGGGCCGTTTAATTGACAATGAGCAGTTCTTC,CASSHATTGGRLIDNEQFF
NA,TRBJ2-4,TRBD1,TRBV30,TGTGCCTGGAGGTACGGGTTGGGACAGGGAAACATTCAGTACTTC,CAWRYGLGQGNIQYF
few,TRBJ1-5,NA,TRBV19,TGTGCCAGTAGTAAAGCTAAACAGGCGGCTAGCAATCAGCCCCAGCATTTT,CASSKAKQAASNQPQHF
NA,TRBJ1-2,NA,TRBV19,TGTGCCAGTAGTATCTGGGAAGCCAACTATGGCTACACCTTC,CASSIWEANYGYTF
NA,TRBJ2-7,NA,TRBV28,TGTGCCAGCAGTTTCAGGATGGTGGGCGAGCAGTACTTC,CASSFRMVGEQYF
once,TRBJ2-7,TRBD2,TRBV3-1/TRBV3-2,TGTGCCAGCAGCATTCGGGACTACAGGTACTTC,CASSIRDYRYF
NA,TRBJ2-1,NA,TRBV11-2,TGTGCCAGCAGCCCCAATCATGGGGCCTACAATGAGCAGTTCTTC,CASSPNHGAYNEQFF
NA,TRBJ1-1,NA,TRBV11-2,TGTGCCAGCAGCTTAGAGAAGAGAGCTTTCTTT,CASSLEKRAFF
few,TRBJ2-1,NA,TRBV7-9,TGTGCCAGCAGAGTAGATAACGGGAATTCCTACAATGAGCAGTTCTTC,CASRVDNGNSYNEQFF
NA,TRBJ1-1,NA,TRBV5-1,TGCGCCAGCAGCTTGGGCGGGGGACGGGGGAACACTGAAGCTTTCTTT,CASSLGGGRGNTEAFF
NA,TRBJ2-7,NA,TRBV29-1,TGCAGCGTTGCGAGGGGCCCCTACGAGCAGTACTTC,CSVARGPYEQYF
NA,TRBJ2-7,NA,TRBV2,TGTGCCAGCACTGAAGGACTCAGCTCCTACGAGCAGTACTTC,CASTEGLSSYEQYF
NA,TRBJ2-7,NA,TRBV6-5,TGTGCCAGCAGTTACTCGAGATTCTACGAGCAGTACTTC,CASSYSRFYEQYF
NA,TRBJ1-5,TRBD1,TRBV28,TGTGCCAGCACTACTATGTGGGCGACAGGGGGCAATCAGCCCCAGCATTTT,CASTTMWATGGNQPQHF
NA,TRBJ1-6,NA,TRBV6-5,TGTGCCAGCACCCTACAGTATAATTCACCCCTCCACTTT,CASTLQYNSPLHF
NA,TRBJ2-5,NA,TRBV14,TGTGCCAGCAGCCGGACCCCGGGACACTCCCAAGAGACCCAGTACTTC,CASSRTPGHSQETQYF
NA,TRBJ2-2,TRBD2,TRBV6-5,TGTGCCAGCAGACACGGGGACTATCTGGCCGGGGAGCTGTTTTTT,CASRHGDYLAGELFF
NA,TRBJ1-2,TRBD1,TRBV6-5,TGTGCCAGCAGTATCGACAGGGGGAGTTTCTATGGCTACACCTTC,CASSIDRGSFYGYTF
NA,TRBJ1-2,NA,TRBV7-9,TGTGCCAGCAGCTACGAGCGGGAGGTCGGAGGCTACACCTTC,CASSYEREVGGYTF
NA,TRBJ2-5,TRBD2,TRBV27,TGTGCCAGCAGTCCCGCAGTGTGGGGGGGGACAGAGACCCAGTACTTC,CASSPAVWGGTETQYF
NA,TRBJ2-3,NA,TRBV5-1,TGCGCCAGCATGTCCGAAGTACTCACAGATACGCAGTATTTT,CASMSEVLTDTQYF
NA,TRBJ2-7,NA,TRBV27,TGTGCCAGCAGCCGACAGACCGATTCCTACGAGCAGTACTTC,CASSRQTDSYEQYF
NA,TRBJ1-1,NA,TRBV5-1,TGCGCCAGCAGCTTCGGAGGGAATGAAGCTTTCTTT,CASSFGGNEAFF
NA,TRBJ2-1,NA,TRBV5-1,TGCGCCAGCAGCTTGGGAGACCCCAGCGGTGAGCAGTTCTTC,CASSLGDPSGEQFF
NA,TRBJ2-4,NA,TRBV5-6,TGTGCCAGCAGCTTGGTTGGTACTACCAGTGTTCAGTACTTC,CASSLVGTTSVQYF
NA,TRBJ1-5,NA,TRBV4-1,TGCGCCAGCAGCTCTCCCGGTACGACAGACTTCTATAGCAATCAGCCCCAGCATTTT,CASSSPGTTDFYSNQPQHF